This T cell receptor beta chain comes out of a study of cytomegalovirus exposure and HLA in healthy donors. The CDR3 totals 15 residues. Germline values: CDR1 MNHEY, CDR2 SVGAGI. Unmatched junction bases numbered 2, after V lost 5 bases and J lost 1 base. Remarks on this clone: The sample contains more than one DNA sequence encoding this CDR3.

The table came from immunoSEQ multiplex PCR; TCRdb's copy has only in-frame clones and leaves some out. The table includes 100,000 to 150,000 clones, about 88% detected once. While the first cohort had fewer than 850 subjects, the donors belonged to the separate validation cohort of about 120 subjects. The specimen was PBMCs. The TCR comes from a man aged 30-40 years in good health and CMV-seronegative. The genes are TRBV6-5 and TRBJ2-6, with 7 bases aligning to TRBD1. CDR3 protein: CASSRTGSGANVLTF. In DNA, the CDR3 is TGTGCCAGCAGTCGGACAGGTTCTGGGGCCAACGTCCTGACTTTC.